These 22 T cell receptor beta chains share one sample of origin, sequenced in a study of blood T cells in healthy people across ages. For the second PCR, which ran for roughly 6 to 12 cycles, a sample-barcoded 5' primer and a J-beta primer mix were used. One entry per CDR3 protein results from TCRdb running MiXCR on the 5' RACE reads. The table includes 450,000 to 700,000 distinct CDR3 sequences, approximately 30% detected once. The specimen was blood. Source of these receptors: a woman aged 70-85 years in good health.

The CDR3 bases are TGCAGTGCTAGAGGAGACAGGGGGCAGGGAAACATTCAGTACTTC. It is translated as CSARGDRGQGNIQYF. V gene TRBV20-1 combines with J gene TRBJ2-4, with TRBD1 matching 10 bases. This CDR3 is 15 amino acids long. The J segment lost 6 bases and the V segment lost 1 base, leaving 6 bases of the junction unmatched. CDR1 DFQATT and CDR2 SNEGSKA come from the germline V gene (reference sequence).

Only a few counts were recorded for this clonotype. Since no conserved phenylalanine or tryptophan closes the CDR3, a read error is the likely cause. The limits of the CDR3 on the DNA are not certain, so only TCRdb's listed CDR3 is given. J is TRBJ1-4 and V is TRBV12-5. CDR1 is LGHNT and CDR2 is FRNRAP in the germline V gene. Termini included, the CDR3 measures 12 amino acids. Here the CDR3 reads CASGLVRQIWVN.

The genes are TRBV7-9 and TRBJ2-1; 10 bases match TRBD2. Germline CDR1 is SEHNR and CDR2 is FQNEAQ (reference sequence). Trimming cost V 5 bases and J 3 bases; bases outside gene matches: 4. CDR3 size: 15 residues. CDR3 protein: CASSQSGGVYNEQFF. The CDR3 nucleotides are TGTGCCAGCAGCCAAAGCGGGGGGGTCTACAATGAGCAGTTCTTC.

To note about this clonotype: One junction end does not reproduce the germline sequence, and a read error may be involved. The gene calls are TRBV7-9 and TRBJ2-1, with a possible D match to TRBD2 (5 bases). This CDR3 has 14 residues. Germline CDR1 SEHNR, CDR2 FQNEAQ (reference sequence). The CDR3 loop reads CASSLAGLYNERFF. CDR3 coding DNA: TGTGCCAGCAGCCTCGCAGGACTGTACAATGAGCGGTTCTTC.

This clonotype was counted a few times. The genes are TRBV9 and TRBJ1-5, with 10 positions matching TRBD1. In germline, CDR1 is SGDLS, CDR2 YYNGEE. This CDR3 region has 14 residues. After removal of 3 bases from V and 5 bases from J, the junction contained 2 bases not matched to a gene. The CDR3 is CASSGQGAYQPQHF. The CDR3 coding sequence is TGTGCCAGCAGCGGACAGGGGGCTTATCAGCCCCAGCATTTT. The whole variable domain, filled in from reference TRBV9 and TRBJ1-5, reads DSGVTQTPKHLITATGQRVTLRCSPRSGDLSVYWYQQSLDQGLQFLIQYYNGEERAKGNILERFSAQQFPDLHSELNLSSLELGDSALYFCASSGQGAYQPQHFGDGTRLSIL.

This clonotype has a handful of counts. V is TRBV12-3 or TRBV12-4 and J is TRBJ1-2; D call uncertain. The CDR3 contains 12 residues. V lost 2 bases, J lost 8 bases, and 9 bases lay in between. CDR3 sequence: CASSLKPGGYTF. CDR3 in DNA: TGTGCCAGCAGTTTAAAGCCGGGGGGCTACACCTTC.

The table lists this clonotype with a few counts. The chain has TRBV29-1 and TRBJ2-7; either TRBD1 or TRBD2 may supply D (5 bases each). This CDR3 contains 14 residues. In germline, CDR1 is SQVTM, CDR2 ANQGSEA. The V gene lost 0 bases and the J gene lost 0 bases, with 9 bases spanning the gap. The CDR3 reads CSVEDRDLSYEQYF. The CDR3 coding sequence is TGCAGCGTTGAAGACAGGGACCTCTCCTACGAGCAGTACTTC.

The chain couples TRBV20-1 to TRBJ1-6; 10 nucleotides match TRBD1. CDR3 length: 20 residues. V was pared by 0 bases and J by 5 bases, with 16 bases of the junction left unmatched. Germline V gene data show CDR1 as DFQATT and CDR2 as SNEGSKA (reference sequence). The CDR3 sequence is CSARDLGQGRVRGNNSPLHF. Here the CDR3 DNA reads TGCAGTGCTAGAGATTTGGGACAGGGGCGCGTGCGGGGTAATAATTCACCCCTCCACTTT.

CDR3 amino acids: CATSRASATNEKLFF. The CDR3 region has the DNA TGTGCCACCAGCAGAGCCTCTGCAACTAATGAAAAACTGTTTTTT. This sequence joins TRBV15 and TRBJ1-4; no definite D call. Trimming left V 1 base short and J 0 bases short, with 6 bases between. The CDR3 loop spans 15 amino acids. Per germline, CDR1 LNHNV and CDR2 YYDKDF (reference sequence).

This clonotype was picked up a small number of times. The genes are TRBV6-1 and TRBJ1-1, with D possibly matching TRBD1 (5 bases). The CDR3 length is 15 residues. The germline CDR1 and CDR2 sequences are MNHNS and SASEGT. V was clipped by 4 bases and J by 4 bases, with 16 bases between them. CDR3 region: CASSGLRAIGTEAFF. Here the CDR3 DNA reads TGTGCCAGCAGTGGGCTCAGGGCCATCGGCACTGAAGCTTTCTTT.

This clonotype has just a few counts. This sequence joins TRBV7-9 and TRBJ2-3; perhaps TRBD2 as D (6 bases). This CDR3 region has 16 residues. Trimming removed 4 bases at V and 0 bases at J, with 14 bases between. Germline V gene lookup returns CDR1 SEHNR and CDR2 FQNEAQ (reference sequence). The chain's CDR3 is CASSSHRGSSTDTQYF. In nucleotides, the CDR3 is TGTGCCAGCAGCTCTCATCGGGGGAGCAGCACAGATACGCAGTATTTT.

This clonotype was seen once. Germline is not matched at one junction end, which may reflect a read error. This chain connects TRBV27 to TRBJ2-5, with D unclear. The CDR3 consists of 15 residues. Germline V gives CDR1 MNHEY, CDR2 SMNVEV (reference sequence). CDR3 sequence reads: CASSLQPLTYNEQLF. CDR3 bases: TGTGCCAGCAGTCTGCAGCCCTTGACCTACAATGAGCAGCTCTTC.

This clonotype was counted between two and nine times. The rearrangement uses TRBV21-1 and TRBJ2-7. TRBV21-1 is termed a pseudogene. The CDR3 is made up of 24 amino acids. CDR3 loop: CASSKGCWRINHLKKYGRIREQYF. CDR3 nucleotides: TGTGCCAGCAGCAAAGGTTGTTGGAGAATTAACCACCTGAAGAAATATGGTCGGATCCGCGAGCAGTACTTC.

The sample holds a few counts of this clonotype. The rearrangement joins TRBV6-2 or TRBV6-3 to TRBJ2-3; TRBD2 agrees at 7 bases. The V and J ends lost 0 bases and 7 bases, in that order; junction bases with no gene match: 7. The germline V gene has CDR1 MNHEY and CDR2 SVGEGT. This CDR3 region has 15 residues. The CDR3 nucleotides read TGTGCCAGCAGTTACTCGTCGGGGACTACGAATACGCAGTATTTT. As protein: CASSYSSGTTNTQYF.

This clonotype showed up just a few times. The chain combines TRBV20-1 with TRBJ1-4, with D maybe TRBD1 (5 bases). V shed 3 bases and J shed 0 bases, with 11 bases lying between them. The CDR3 sequence is 15 residues long. CDR1 is DFQATT and CDR2 is SNEGSKA in the germline V gene (reference sequence). The CDR3 here is CSASKDSATNEKLFF. The CDR3 DNA reads TGCAGTGCTAGCAAAGACAGCGCAACTAATGAAAAACTGTTTTTT.

This clonotype has more than one count but fewer than ten. The V and J genes are TRBV7-2 and TRBJ2-1, with D unclear. The J call is doubtful: the DNA matches TRBJ2-5 better. From germline, CDR1 is SGHTA and CDR2 FQGNSA. The CDR3 consists of 14 residues. CDR3 loop: CASSLVGLRETQYF. DNA of the CDR3: TGTGCCAGCAGCTTAGTGGGGTTGAGGGAGACCCAGTACTTC.

This rearrangement joins TRBV7-2 to TRBJ2-5; D is perhaps TRBD2 (6 bases). The germline CDR1 and CDR2 sequences are SGHTA and FQGNSA. This CDR3 spans 14 amino acids. V dropped 5 bases and J dropped 4 bases, with 14 bases sitting between them. This CDR3 reads CASSVRLVAETQYF. The CDR3 DNA reads TGTGCCAGCAGCGTCCGACTAGTAGCAGAGACCCAGTACTTC.

As for this clonotype: A read error may produce the germline difference seen at one junction end. This chain connects TRBV6-6 to TRBJ1-1; D is ambiguous. Germline-derived CDR1 and CDR2 are MNHNY and SVGAGI (reference sequence). The length of the CDR3 is 14 residues. CDR3 nucleotide sequence: TGTGCCAGTAGTTGGGGATCTTCGAACACTGAAGCTTTCTTT. Translated, it gives CASSWGSSNTEAFF.

The chain joins TRBV9 to TRBJ2-7; either TRBD1 or TRBD2 may supply D (5 bases each). The CDR3 extends over 14 amino acids. CDR1 is SGDLS and CDR2 is YYNGEE in the germline V gene. With 4 bases removed from V and 0 bases from J, the gap between germline ends came to 11 bases. CDR3 sequence reads: CASSYRDASYEQYF. The DNA for the CDR3 is TGTGCCAGCAGCTACCGGGACGCCTCCTACGAGCAGTACTTC.

This chain's CDR3 is CASSQVPAGLAGGPSYNEQFF. DNA of the CDR3: TGCGCCAGCAGCCAAGTTCCTGCTGGACTAGCGGGGGGGCCGTCCTACAATGAGCAGTTCTTC. This chain links TRBV4-1 with TRBJ2-1; 15 bases match TRBD2. CDR3 length: 21 amino acids. The germline gives CDR1 MGHRA, CDR2 YSYEKL. V gave up 1 base and J gave up 1 base; unmatched junction bases: 11.

V and J are TRBV7-3 and TRBJ2-1; possible D gene TRBD1, 6 bases. Trimming removed 3 bases at V and 5 bases at J, with 14 bases between. Per germline, CDR1 SGHTA and CDR2 FQGTGA. This CDR3 comprises 15 residues. The CDR3 spells CASSLSPGQNNEQFF. For the CDR3, the DNA is TGTGCCAGCAGCTTGTCCCCCGGACAGAACAATGAGCAGTTCTTC.

As DNA, the CDR3 is TGTGCCAGCAGTTATCAAGGGGGACAGCCCCAGCATTTT. Translating it yields CASSYQGGQPQHF. The chain uses TRBV6-5 and TRBJ1-5; possible D gene TRBD1, 6 bases. The CDR3 has 13 residues. Germline-derived CDR1 and CDR2 are MNHEY and SVGAGI. The ends were cut back, 3 bases at V and 7 bases at J, with 10 bases in the middle.